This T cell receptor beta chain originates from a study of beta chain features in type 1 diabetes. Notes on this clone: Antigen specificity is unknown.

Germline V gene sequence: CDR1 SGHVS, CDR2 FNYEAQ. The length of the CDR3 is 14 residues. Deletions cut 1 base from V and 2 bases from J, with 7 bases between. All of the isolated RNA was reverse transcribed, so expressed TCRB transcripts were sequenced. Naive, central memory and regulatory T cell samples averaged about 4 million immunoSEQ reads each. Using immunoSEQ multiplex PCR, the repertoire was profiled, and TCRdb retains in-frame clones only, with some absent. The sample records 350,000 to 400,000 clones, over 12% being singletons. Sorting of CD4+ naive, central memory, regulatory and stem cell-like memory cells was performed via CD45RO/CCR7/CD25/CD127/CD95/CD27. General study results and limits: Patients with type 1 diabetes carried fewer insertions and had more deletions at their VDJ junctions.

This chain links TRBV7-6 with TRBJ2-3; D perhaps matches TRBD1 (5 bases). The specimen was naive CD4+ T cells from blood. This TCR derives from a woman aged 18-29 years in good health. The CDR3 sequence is CASSLGQNTDTQYF. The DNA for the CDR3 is TGTGCCAGCAGCTTAGGACAGAACACAGATACGCAGTATTTT.